The sequence of this T cell receptor beta chain was determined in a study of OX40 agonist ivuxolimab in advanced cancers. Looking at the study overall: At 0.01 to 10 mg/kg, ivuxolimab was administered intravenously to patients every 2 weeks. Study conclusions and caveats: What antigens the expanded peripheral T cells recognized was never established.

Data came from immunoSEQ multiplex PCR; TCRdb stores just in-frame clones and leaves some out. The table has fewer than 30,000 clones, 85% seen once. V gave up 0 bases and J gave up 6 bases; unmatched junction bases: 3. CDR3 length: 15 residues. The germline V gene has CDR1 SGHRS and CDR2 YFSETQ. This clone was seen only once. Antigen: not known. The sequence was collected from an adult with an advanced solid tumor such as melanoma, head and neck, liver or kidney cancer. The rearrangement joins TRBV5-1 to TRBJ2-1, with 10 bases that match TRBD2. The sequencing here drew on CD4+ or CD8+ T cells sorted from blood, taken in a trial of the OX40 agonist ivuxolimab. The CDR3 protein is CASSLAAGGPNEQFF. Here the CDR3 DNA reads TGCGCCAGCAGCTTGGCAGCGGGGGGGCCCAATGAGCAGTTCTTC.